This T cell receptor (beta chain) emerged from a study of blood T cell repertoires in COVID-19. This clone has more than one count but fewer than ten. Generated by immunoSEQ multiplex PCR, the TCRdb table keeps only in-frame clones and is missing some. The sample yields over 100,000 clones, roughly 85% seen once. The germline gives CDR1 MNHNS, CDR2 SASEGT. Trimming left V 0 bases short and J 4 bases short, with 12 bases between. This CDR3 has 15 amino acids. The V and J genes are TRBV6-1 and TRBJ1-2; D gene unclear. Sequencing was carried out using peripheral blood. This TCR derives from an elderly man with acute or convalescent COVID-19. The CDR3 here is CASSEAPGVGYGYTF. CDR3 DNA sequence: TGTGCCAGCAGTGAAGCCCCGGGAGTTGGCTATGGCTACACCTTC.